The 31 T cell receptor beta chains given below trace back to one sample, sequenced in a study of lymphopenia after photon versus proton radiotherapy. Repertoires were generated with immunoSEQ multiplex PCR, while TCRdb's copy carries only in-frame clones and drops some. The sample comprises about 68,000 clones, approximately 91% of which are singletons, and approximately 2.9% rests with the top ten. The sequencing here drew on peripheral blood, taken from a patient treated with photon-based radiotherapy. The source is a woman in her sixties or seventies with pancreatic cancer.

The chain joins TRBV5-1 to TRBJ2-2; 7 positions agree with TRBD1. Germline-derived CDR1 and CDR2 are SGHRS and YFSETQ. The trim removed 4 bases at V and 1 base at J, leaving 4 bases unmatched. CDR3 length: 15 residues. The CDR3 coding sequence is TGCGCCAGCAGCCTTGACAGGGTGAACACCGGGGAGCTGTTTTTT. Protein sequence: CASSLDRVNTGELFF.

J is TRBJ2-3 and V is TRBV5-1; 12 positions match TRBD2. After removal of 4 bases from V and 3 bases from J, the junction contained 12 bases not matched to a gene. CDR3 size: 18 residues. Germline V gene sequence: CDR1 SGHRS, CDR2 YFSETQ. This chain's CDR3 is CASSLRLPTSGRTDTQYF. DNA for the CDR3: TGCGCCAGCAGCCTAAGACTACCGACTAGCGGGAGAACAGATACGCAGTATTTT.

J is TRBJ1-3 and V is TRBV4-3; D is unclear. Germline CDR1 is LGHNA and CDR2 is YSLEER. The CDR3 contains 17 residues. V was clipped by 0 bases and J by 0 bases, with 12 bases between them. CDR3 coding DNA: TGCGCCAGCAGCCAAGATTTAGACTTTAGCTCTGGAAACACCATATATTTT. Translating gives CASSQDLDFSSGNTIYF.

V and J are TRBV18 and TRBJ2-3; 7 bases are shared with TRBD2. The CDR3 spans 14 residues. Germline values: CDR1 KGHSH, CDR2 LQKENI. After removal of 4 bases from V and 2 bases from J, the junction contained 3 bases not matched to a gene. This CDR3 reads CASSRGTNTDTQYF. The DNA for the CDR3 is TGTGCCAGCTCACGCGGGACTAACACAGATACGCAGTATTTT.

The chain employs TRBV7-8 and TRBJ1-5; 8 nucleotides line up with TRBD1. This CDR3 is built from 14 residues. Germline-derived CDR1 and CDR2 are SGHVS and FQNEAQ. Trimming took 5 bases from V and 8 from J; bases not matched to a gene: 8. The CDR3 sequence is CASSPGTGKEPQHF. The CDR3 DNA reads as TGTGCCAGCAGCCCCGGGACAGGTAAAGAGCCCCAGCATTTT.

This clone occurred a few times. The V call is TRBV11-1, the J call TRBJ1-4; D is unresolved. Trimming left V 2 bases short and J 6 bases short, with 13 bases between. This CDR3 has 15 amino acids. Germline CDR1 reads SGHAT; CDR2 reads FQDESV (reference sequence). CDR3 region: CASSLSDGKYEKLFF. The CDR3 DNA reads as TGTGCCAGCAGCTTAAGTGACGGGAAGTATGAAAAACTGTTTTTT.

The CDR3 here is CAISYREGETQYF. In DNA form, the CDR3 reads TGTGCCATCAGCTACAGGGAAGGAGAGACCCAGTACTTC. The gene calls are TRBV10-3 and TRBJ2-5, with D perhaps TRBD1 (6 bases). This CDR3 has 13 amino acids. V was pared by 6 bases and J by 4 bases, with 12 bases between. Germline CDR1 is ENHRY and CDR2 is SYGVKD.

The chain links TRBV9 to TRBJ2-2; D gene unclear. V lost 4 bases, J lost 9 bases, and 13 bases lay in between. There are 13 residues in the CDR3. Per the germline V gene, CDR1 is SGDLS and CDR2 is YYNGEE. Here the CDR3 DNA reads TGTGCCAGCAGCTTAACCAATGATCGGGAGCTGTTTTTT. It specifies CASSLTNDRELFF.

The chain couples TRBV4-2 to TRBJ2-2; 11 nucleotides agree with TRBD2. After removal of 0 bases from V and 3 bases from J, the junction contained 3 bases not matched to a gene. CDR1 and CDR2 from the germline V gene are LGHNA and YNFKEQ. This CDR3 has 17 amino acids. CDR3: CASSQEVTSGDTGELFF. DNA of the CDR3: TGTGCCAGCAGCCAAGAGGTGACTAGCGGGGACACCGGGGAGCTGTTTTTT.

The V and J genes are TRBV28 and TRBJ2-7; D unresolved. Germline CDR1 MDHEN, CDR2 SYDVKM. This CDR3 has 13 amino acids. The V gene lost 3 bases and the J gene lost 3 bases, with 9 bases spanning the gap. CDR3 nucleotide sequence: TGTGCCAGCAGTTTGGGTCTGATCTACGAGCAGTACTTC. Residues: CASSLGLIYEQYF.

The chain combines TRBV9 with TRBJ2-7; 7 nucleotides align to TRBD2. The trim removed 0 bases at V and 4 bases at J, leaving 10 bases unmatched. The CDR3 totals 16 residues. Looked up from germline, CDR1 is SGDLS and CDR2 is YYNGEE. The CDR3 reads CASSVAVSGTGYEQYF. CDR3 nucleotide sequence: TGTGCCAGCAGCGTAGCGGTGAGCGGGACGGGATACGAGCAGTACTTC.

This clone was counted only a few times. The V call is TRBV7-2, the J call TRBJ1-3, with D unresolved. CDR3 length: 13 residues. Trimming took 6 bases from V and 3 from J, leaving 9 bases between them. Looked up from germline, CDR1 is SGHTA and CDR2 is FQGNSA. This CDR3 is CASSELGGNTIYF. The CDR3 bases are TGTGCCAGCAGTGAATTAGGTGGAAACACCATATATTTT.

This chain links TRBV7-2 with TRBJ2-7; 7 nucleotides align to TRBD2. There are 15 residues in the CDR3. In germline, CDR1 is SGHTA, CDR2 FQGNSA. V lost 6 bases and J lost 6; bases outside the gene matches: 14. The CDR3 here is CASSSPTPREGEQYF. The DNA of the CDR3 is TGTGCCAGCAGTTCCCCGACCCCTAGGGAGGGCGAGCAGTACTTC.

The chain combines TRBV5-1 with TRBJ1-1; D is unresolved. V dropped 4 bases and J dropped 3 bases, with 13 bases sitting between them. This CDR3 is 14 amino acids long. Germline loops: CDR1 SGHRS, CDR2 YFSETQ. In DNA, the CDR3 is TGCGCCAGCAGCGGGCATATGGCCGACACTGAAGCTTTCTTT. It is translated as CASSGHMADTEAFF.

The V and J genes are TRBV28 and TRBJ1-2; no definite D call. The CDR3 length is 14 residues. Germline V CDR1 and CDR2: MDHEN, SYDVKM. Between the trimmed V and J ends, which lost 4 bases and 5 bases, there was a span of 14 bases. Here the CDR3 DNA reads TGTGCCAGCAGTTCCGGGCCCCTAGGGTATGGCTACACCTTC. Protein: CASSSGPLGYGYTF.

The rearrangement links TRBV5-1 to TRBJ2-5; TRBD1 aligns across 7 bases. Trimming removed 3 bases from V and 4 bases from J; junction bases left unmatched: 15. CDR3 length: 17 amino acids. Germline loops: CDR1 SGHRS, CDR2 YFSETQ. The CDR3 reads CASSWGRGQAQGETQYF. CDR3 DNA sequence: TGCGCCAGCAGCTGGGGGCGTGGACAGGCACAGGGAGAGACCCAGTACTTC.

This clone occurred once. J is TRBJ1-2 and V is TRBV11-2, with a weak D call TRBD1 (5 bases). Per the germline V gene, CDR1 is SGHAT and CDR2 is FQNNGV. Trimming shortened V by 4 bases and J by 5 bases, and 11 bases separated the two germline ends. The CDR3 totals 13 residues. The CDR3 sequence is CASSSTGTYGYTF. Written as DNA, the CDR3 is TGTGCCAGCAGCTCAACAGGAACATATGGCTACACCTTC. Combining the CDR3 with reference TRBV11-2 and TRBJ1-2 gives the whole variable domain EAGVAQSPRYKIIEKRQSVAFWCNPISGHATLYWYQQILGQGPKLLIQFQNNGVVDDSQLPKDRFSAERLKGVDSTLKIQPAKLEDSAVYLCASSSTGTYGYTFGSGTRLTVV.

This chain links TRBV28 with TRBJ1-1; D is uncertain. V was clipped by 3 bases and J by 7 bases, with 12 bases between them. This CDR3 contains 13 residues. Per the germline V gene, CDR1 is MDHEN and CDR2 is SYDVKM. The CDR3, as DNA: TGTGCCAGCAGTTTCGGTACTGAACGTGAAGCTTTCTTT. This codes for CASSFGTEREAFF.

The chain carries TRBV28 and TRBJ2-5; 8 bases fit TRBD2. This CDR3 is 15 amino acids long. With V trimmed by 2 bases and J by 2 bases, 4 bases remained unmatched. Germline CDR1 MDHEN, CDR2 SYDVKM. The CDR3 region is CASSLPSGSQETQYF. Here the CDR3 DNA reads TGTGCCAGCAGTTTACCCAGCGGGAGTCAAGAGACCCAGTACTTC.

The J gene is TRBJ1-5, the V gene TRBV6-6; 7 bases fit TRBD1. This CDR3 region has 14 residues. Germline V gene sequence: CDR1 MNHNY, CDR2 SVGAGI (reference sequence). V shed 10 bases and J 6 bases; nucleotides not matched to a gene: 12. The CDR3 DNA follows: TGTGCCACTTCCCCAGGGGGGGCGGGTCAGCCCCAGCATTTT. Amino acid sequence: CATSPGGAGQPQHF.

The J gene is TRBJ2-7, the V gene TRBV4-1; TRBD2 matches 8 bases. CDR1 MGHRA and CDR2 YSYEKL come from the germline V gene. Germline trimming cut 1 base from V and 3 bases from J; bases unmatched to any gene: 5. The CDR3 has 15 amino acids. CDR3 nucleotide sequence: TGCGCCAGCAGCCAAGCGTCGGGAGGGCTCTACGAGCAGTACTTC. Translated: CASSQASGGLYEQYF.

This rearrangement joins TRBV9 to TRBJ2-1; 11 bases agree with TRBD2. Trimming cost V 0 bases and J 16 bases; bases outside gene matches: 6. The CDR3 runs to 13 residues. The germline V gene has CDR1 SGDLS and CDR2 YYNGEE. The CDR3 here is CASSVELAGEIFF. In nucleotides, the CDR3 is TGTGCCAGCAGCGTAGAACTAGCGGGAGAAATATTCTTC.

The chain couples TRBV30 to TRBJ1-1, with TRBD1 as a possible D gene (5 bases). In germline, CDR1 is GTSNPN, CDR2 SVGIG (reference sequence). The V end lost 4 bases, the J end lost 6 bases, and 24 bases lay between the germline ends. The CDR3 spans 16 residues. The CDR3 sequence is CAWTQLGTGGIAEAFF. CDR3 nucleotide sequence: TGTGCCTGGACCCAATTAGGGACGGGGGGGATCGCTGAAGCTTTCTTT.

The chain couples TRBV19 to TRBJ2-7; the D is unclear. Trimming removed 4 bases at V and 3 bases at J, with 10 bases between. The CDR3 is 13 residues long. Per the germline V gene, CDR1 is LNHDA and CDR2 is SQIVND (reference sequence). CDR3 bases: TGTGCCAGTAGTACCGATAAGGGCTACGAGCAGTACTTC. Protein product: CASSTDKGYEQYF.

V is TRBV28 and J is TRBJ1-2; D remains ambiguous. V was shortened by 8 bases and J by 2 bases, with 15 bases between the two germline ends. The CDR3 loop spans 14 amino acids. The V gene's germline CDR1 is MDHEN and CDR2 SYDVKM. CDR3 residues: CASQDTATNYGYTF. The CDR3 DNA is TGTGCCAGCCAAGACACGGCCACAAACTATGGCTACACCTTC.

As DNA, the CDR3 is TGTGCCAGCAGTCCTGTCCCCTTCGGGAGGGCGCAACCCTACAATGAGCAGTTCTTC. Its protein is CASSPVPFGRAQPYNEQFF. The chain links TRBV27 to TRBJ2-1; 8 positions agree with TRBD2. Germline trimming cut 5 bases from V and 2 bases from J; bases unmatched to any gene: 17. Germline loops: CDR1 MNHEY, CDR2 SMNVEV (reference sequence). The CDR3 sequence is 19 residues long.

V usage is TRBV6-5 and J usage is TRBJ2-7; 7 positions agree with TRBD1. V lost 2 bases, J lost 7 bases, and 5 bases stayed unmatched. This CDR3 contains 13 residues. Germline loops: CDR1 MNHEY, CDR2 SVGAGI. DNA for the CDR3: TGTGCCAGCAGTTACAACAGGGGATTAGAGCAGTACTTC. Its translation: CASSYNRGLEQYF.

The V and J genes are TRBV27 and TRBJ2-7, with a weak D call TRBD1 (6 bases). The CDR3 sequence is 15 residues long. Per the germline V gene, CDR1 is MNHEY and CDR2 is SMNVEV (reference sequence). V was cut by 6 bases and J by 0 bases, with 15 bases left in between. CDR3 sequence (DNA): TGTGCCAGCAGACCAATGGGGGCAGGCTCCTACGAGCAGTACTTC. Translated, it gives CASRPMGAGSYEQYF.

The chain recombines TRBV6-1 with TRBJ1-1, with 7 bases that match TRBD1. V gave up 3 bases and J gave up 4 bases; unmatched junction bases: 5. Germline assignment: CDR1 MNHNS and CDR2 SASEGT. The CDR3 length is 14 residues. CDR3 residues: CASSEVTGLTEAFF. DNA for the CDR3: TGTGCCAGCAGTGAGGTGACAGGGCTCACTGAAGCTTTCTTT.

The chain employs TRBV14 and TRBJ2-2; TRBD2 aligns across 12 bases. This CDR3 spans 15 amino acids. CDR1 and CDR2 (germline): SGHDN, FVKESK. J gave up 6 bases and V 5 bases, and 4 bases lay outside the gene matches. CDR3 in amino acids: CASSYGTSGPGELFF. The DNA for the CDR3 is TGTGCCAGCAGCTATGGGACTAGCGGGCCCGGGGAGCTGTTTTTT.

As regards this clone: One end of the junction is discordant with germline, which a read error may explain. The chain uses TRBV19 and TRBJ2-1; D call uncertain. Germline V gives CDR1 LNHDA, CDR2 SQIVND (reference sequence). There are 13 residues in the CDR3. As DNA, the CDR3 is TGTGCCAGTAGCATAGTATCGGACAATGAGCAGTTCTTC. This translates into CASSIVSDNEQFF.